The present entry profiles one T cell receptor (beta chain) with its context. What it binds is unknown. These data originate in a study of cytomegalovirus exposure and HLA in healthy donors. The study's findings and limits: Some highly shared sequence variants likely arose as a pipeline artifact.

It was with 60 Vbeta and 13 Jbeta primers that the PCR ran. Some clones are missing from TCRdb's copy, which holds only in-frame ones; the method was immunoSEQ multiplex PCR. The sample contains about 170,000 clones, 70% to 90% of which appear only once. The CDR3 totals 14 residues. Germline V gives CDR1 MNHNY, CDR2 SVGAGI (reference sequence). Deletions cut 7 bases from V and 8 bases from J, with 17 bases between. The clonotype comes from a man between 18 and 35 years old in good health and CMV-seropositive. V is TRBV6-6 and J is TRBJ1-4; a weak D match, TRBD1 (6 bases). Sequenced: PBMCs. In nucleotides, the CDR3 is TGTGCCAGCAACGGTCGACAGGTTGGCGAAAAACTGTTTTTT. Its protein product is CASNGRQVGEKLFF.